This TCR beta chain was recovered during a study of liver allograft versus peripheral blood T cells. The wider study: In transplanted livers, T cell receptor repertoires were compared with those found in the recipients' peripheral blood.

With regard to this clonotype: Its antigen is not known. One base away lies a much larger clone, so this may be a sequencing read error.

General study points: Reportedly, the T cell receptor repertoires present inside liver allografts differed from those in peripheral blood.

V was clipped by 7 bases and J by 0 bases, with 7 bases between them. Germline CDR1 reads MNHEY; CDR2 reads SVGAGI. This CDR3 region has 13 residues. MiXCR, run by TCRdb on the reads, gives a single entry per CDR3 protein. The table includes about 13,000 distinct CDR3 sequences, 18% detected once. This sequence was found in a human patient who had a liver transplant. A subset of T cells may come from the graft donor. The chain employs TRBV6-5 and TRBJ1-5; D gene uncertain. The CDR3 bases are TGTGCCAGCAAGCCGGCTAGCAATCAGCCCCAGCATTTT. As protein: CASKPASNQPQHF.